This section outlines one T cell receptor (beta chain) sequence together with its context. Its matching antigen is unknown. Fresh peripheral blood, about 9.6 ml, yielded the PBMCs. Using RNA transcripts as the source, TCR beta CDR3 regions were amplified. HTBI primers were the set used in a first-round RT-PCR of the TCR CDR3. Via MiXCR, TCRdb re-called the multiplex PCR reads, giving one row per CDR3 protein. Altogether 500,000 to 800,000 distinct CDR3 sequences are present, approximately 14% being singletons, with the ten largest covering approximately 12%. This sample stems from a study of T cells in Graves' hyperthyroidism and ophthalmopathy. Study findings and constraints: A model of 13 V-J pairs discriminated ophthalmopathy from stable hyperthyroidism.

This CDR3 contains 13 residues. Germline V CDR1 and CDR2: DFQATT, SNEGSKA (reference sequence). Trimming took off 3 bases at V and 3 bases at J, with 10 bases between the two ends. The rearrangement uses TRBV20-1 and TRBJ2-3, with a possible D match to TRBD1 (6 bases). Sequencing was carried out using blood. This receptor was taken from a woman in her forties or fifties with Graves' ophthalmopathy. The CDR3 region has the DNA TGCAGTGCTAGGGGGGCCGGGACAGATACGCAGTATTTT. It specifies CSARGAGTDTQYF.